What follows describes a single TCR beta chain. Amplification targeted TCR beta CDR3 regions from RNA transcripts. In the first-round RT-PCR of the TCR CDR3, the HTBI primer set was used. TCRdb ran MiXCR on the multiplex PCR reads and lists one entry per CDR3 protein. The table includes approximately 600,000 distinct CDR3 sequences, 20% to 25% detected once. The sample belongs to a study of T cells in Graves' hyperthyroidism and ophthalmopathy. V was clipped by 4 bases and J by 8 bases; unmatched bases: 11. CDR3 length: 15 amino acids. Germline CDR1 is LNHNV and CDR2 is YYDKDF (reference sequence). The TCR originated in a man in his thirties or forties with Graves' ophthalmopathy. Material: blood. The rearrangement links TRBV15 to TRBJ2-1; 7 nucleotides match TRBD2. The CDR3 region is CATSIGTTPRYEQFF. In DNA, the CDR3 is TGTGCCACCAGCATAGGGACTACCCCTAGGTATGAGCAGTTCTTC.